This passage covers 27 T cell receptor beta chains from one sample sequenced in a study of post-analysis software for immune sequencing data. cDNA libraries for TCR beta contained unique molecular identifiers. TCRdb passed the PCR reads through MiXCR, listing each CDR3 protein once. The sample consists of about 160,000 distinct CDR3 sequences, 35% to 40% of them appearing once. The sample in question was blood, obtained after autologous hematopoietic stem cell transplantation. The receptor set was obtained from a girl aged 10 to 17 with multiple sclerosis.

The chain links TRBV20-1 to TRBJ2-1, with 8 bases matching TRBD2. Germline V gene lookup returns CDR1 DFQATT and CDR2 SNEGSKA (reference sequence). The J segment lost 7 bases and the V segment lost 1 base, leaving 12 bases of the junction unmatched. The CDR3 has 16 amino acids. CDR3 nucleotides: TGCAGTGCTAGAGTCCTAGCGGGTCTCTCGGGTAATGAGCAGTTCTTC. It encodes CSARVLAGLSGNEQFF.

The chain combines TRBV5-1 with TRBJ2-7; maybe TRBD2 (6 bases). The V gene's germline CDR1 is SGHRS and CDR2 YFSETQ. V was pared by 4 bases and J by 2 bases, with 10 bases between. The CDR3 totals 13 residues. This CDR3 is CASSAGTPYEQYF. The CDR3, as DNA: TGCGCCAGCAGCGCGGGAACTCCCTACGAGCAGTACTTC.

The rearrangement joins TRBV4-2 to TRBJ1-1; the D is unclear. The CDR3 is 15 amino acids. V shed 0 bases and J shed 4 bases, with 12 bases lying between them. CDR1 LGHNA and CDR2 YNFKEQ come from the germline V gene. CDR3 loop: CASSQDYRTGTEAFF. Here the CDR3 DNA reads TGTGCCAGCAGCCAAGATTACCGGACGGGCACTGAAGCTTTCTTT.

V is TRBV7-9 and J is TRBJ1-1, with D hard to call. CDR1 and CDR2 from the germline V gene are SEHNR and FQNEAQ (reference sequence). V lost 3 bases and J 4 bases, leaving 15 bases between the germline ends. This CDR3 has 15 amino acids. The CDR3 is CASSFPLGRVTEAFF. The DNA for the CDR3 is TGTGCCAGCAGCTTCCCCCTTGGGAGGGTCACTGAAGCTTTCTTT.

With regard to this clonotype: A much larger clone differs from this one at a single base, so this may be a read error. Here the CDR3 DNA reads TGCAGCGGCCTTCTCGCGACCAATGAGCAGTTCTTC. Translating gives CSGLLATNEQFF. The J gene is TRBJ2-1, the V gene TRBV29-1; D gene ambiguous. V lost 7 bases, J lost 6 bases, and 13 bases lay in between. The germline gives CDR1 SQVTM, CDR2 ANQGSEA. The CDR3 runs to 12 residues.

This clonotype has only a few counts. The chain recombines TRBV5-1 with TRBJ2-7; 8 nucleotides match TRBD1. Germline values: CDR1 SGHRS, CDR2 YFSETQ. CDR3 size: 16 residues. The J segment lost 1 base and the V segment lost 5 bases, leaving 11 bases of the junction unmatched. The CDR3 DNA follows: TGCGCCAGCAGTTCAGATATCGGGGACAGGTCCTACGAGCAGTACTTC. It specifies CASSSDIGDRSYEQYF.

This clonotype was seen only a few times. This sequence joins TRBV7-8 and TRBJ2-1; D unresolved. V shed 1 base and J shed 4 bases, with 5 bases lying between them. The V gene's germline CDR1 is SGHVS and CDR2 FQNEAQ. CDR3 length equals 13 residues. CDR3 in amino acids: CASSLVGYNEQFF. The CDR3 DNA reads TGTGCCAGCAGCTTAGTGGGATACAATGAGCAGTTCTTC. Together with reference TRBV7-8 and TRBJ2-1, the CDR3 gives the full variable domain: GAGVSQSPRYKVAKRGQDVALRCDPISGHVSLFWYQQALGQGPEFLTYFQNEAQLDKSGLPSDRFFAERPEGSVSTLKIQRTQQEDSAVYLCASSLVGYNEQFFGPGTRLTVL.

The genes are TRBV29-1 and TRBJ2-7, with 9 bases aligning to TRBD2. Germline loops: CDR1 SQVTM, CDR2 ANQGSEA. The CDR3 length is 14 residues. J lost 0 bases, V lost 6 bases, and 6 bases had no gene match. CDR3 sequence reads: CSVVAGASSYEQYF. DNA for the CDR3: TGCAGCGTCGTAGCGGGGGCGAGCTCCTACGAGCAGTACTTC.

Points on this clonotype: Relative to the germline gene, one junction end is altered; a read error may explain this. The rearrangement links TRBV27 to TRBJ2-1, with no clear D. The CDR3 is 15 amino acids. Germline V CDR1 and CDR2: MNHEY, SMNVEV (reference sequence). The CDR3 is CATSDQSIANSEQFF. The CDR3 DNA is TGTGCCACCAGTGATCAATCGATTGCCAATAGTGAGCAGTTCTTC.

The chain uses TRBV5-1 and TRBJ2-2, with 8 nucleotides matching TRBD2. With 0 bases clipped from V and 5 bases from J, the junction kept 6 bases outside the gene matches. The CDR3 contains 16 residues. Germline CDR1 SGHRS, CDR2 YFSETQ. CDR3 DNA sequence: TGCGCCAGCAGCTTGGACGCTAGCGGGTATACCGGGGAGCTGTTTTTT. Its protein product is CASSLDASGYTGELFF.

This clonotype has ten or more counts. The chain employs TRBV7-2 and TRBJ1-2; D gene uncertain. There are 15 residues in the CDR3. V lost 1 base and J lost 2, with 11 bases in between. Germline CDR1 SGHTA, CDR2 FQGNSA. The chain's CDR3 is CASSLEAGLNYGYTF. CDR3 coding DNA: TGTGCCAGCAGCTTAGAGGCGGGATTAAACTATGGCTACACCTTC.

The V gene is TRBV6-7, the J gene TRBJ1-4; D gene unclear. TRBV6-7 is annotated as an ORF whose role is uncertain. V was pared by 2 bases and J by 0 bases, with 19 bases between. CDR3 length equals 19 residues. This chain's CDR3 is CASSYRPGSRSATNEKLFF. CDR3 nucleotide sequence: TGTGCCAGCAGTTACCGGCCGGGGAGCAGGTCCGCAACTAATGAAAAACTGTTTTTT.

The chain recombines TRBV2 with TRBJ1-1; D uncertain. The CDR3 runs 13 residues. Germline V lookup: CDR1 SNHLY, CDR2 FYNNEI. Trimming took off 8 bases at V and 4 bases at J, with 14 bases between the two ends. The CDR3 coding sequence is TGTGCCAGCGCTCAGAGAGGGCTCACTGAAGCTTTCTTT. Translating gives CASAQRGLTEAFF.

The J gene is TRBJ2-1, the V gene TRBV7-3; 7 positions match TRBD2. The germline gives CDR1 SGHTA, CDR2 FQGTGA. CDR3 length equals 15 residues. V dropped 2 bases and J dropped 8; count of bases not matched to a gene: 9. CDR3: CASSLGGRAVDEQFF. In DNA form, the CDR3 reads TGTGCCAGCAGCTTAGGAGGGAGGGCTGTCGATGAGCAGTTCTTC. The full variable domain, its missing parts supplied by reference TRBV7-3 and TRBJ2-1, is GAGVSQTPSNKVTEKGKYVELRCDPISGHTALYWYRQSLGQGPEFLIYFQGTGAADDSGLPNDRFFAVRPEGSVSTLKIQRTERGDSAVYLCASSLGGRAVDEQFFGPGTRLTVL.

The genes are TRBV29-1 and TRBJ1-1; possibly TRBD1 for D (6 bases). The germline V and J ends were trimmed by 0 bases and 4 bases, with 27 bases remaining between them. The CDR3 covers 19 residues. Germline assignment: CDR1 SQVTM and CDR2 ANQGSEA. The CDR3 is CSVEDLQRGRTEWGTEAFF. In DNA, the CDR3 is TGCAGCGTTGAAGATCTTCAGCGGGGAAGGACAGAATGGGGCACTGAAGCTTTCTTT.

This clonotype has only a few counts. The rearrangement joins TRBV7-9 to TRBJ1-4; D is undetermined. Germline loops: CDR1 SEHNR, CDR2 FQNEAQ (reference sequence). V was cut by 1 base and J by 7 bases, with 4 bases left in between. The CDR3 has 12 amino acids. The DNA of the CDR3 is TGTGCCAGCAGCTTAGGAAGTGAAAAACTGTTTTTT. Translating it yields CASSLGSEKLFF.

This chain connects TRBV19 to TRBJ2-5, with 12 bases that match TRBD2. The trim removed 3 bases at V and 0 bases at J, leaving 11 bases unmatched. Germline CDR1 LNHDA, CDR2 SQIVND (reference sequence). The CDR3 sequence is 19 residues long. CDR3 in DNA: TGTGCCAGTAGTATCTTTGCGACTAGCGGGAGTCTCGACCAAGAGACCCAGTACTTC. The encoded protein is CASSIFATSGSLDQETQYF.

The chain has TRBV5-1 and TRBJ2-1; 7 bases map to TRBD2. J gave up 3 bases and V 6 bases, and 12 bases lay outside the gene matches. Germline V gene lookup returns CDR1 SGHRS and CDR2 YFSETQ. This CDR3 has 16 residues. CDR3 in amino acids: CASIVVAGANYNEQFF. As DNA, the CDR3 is TGCGCCAGCATAGTCGTGGCGGGAGCCAACTACAATGAGCAGTTCTTC.

Concerning this clonotype itself: The junction does not match germline at one end; this may be a read error. The V and J genes are TRBV14 and TRBJ2-1, with 8 bases matching TRBD2. The CDR3 covers 17 residues. CDR1 and CDR2 from the germline V gene are SGHDN and FVKESK. The DNA of the CDR3 is TGTGCCAGCAGTCAAGAATCAGCAGCGGGAGATGTCTATGAGCAGTTCTTC. Residues: CASSQESAAGDVYEQFF.

This clonotype has more than one count but fewer than ten. The chain recombines TRBV6-1 with TRBJ2-5; perhaps TRBD1 as D (5 bases). The V gene's germline CDR1 is MNHNS and CDR2 SASEGT. Trimming stripped 6 bases from V and 0 bases from J, with 8 bases between. The CDR3 is 13 residues long. The CDR3 DNA sequence: TGTGCCAGCAGGAAGGGGTACCAAGAGACCCAGTACTTC. Encoded protein: CASRKGYQETQYF.

This clonotype was found a few times. This sequence joins TRBV30 and TRBJ1-4, with D possibly being TRBD1 (6 bases). The V gene lost 3 bases and the J gene lost 8 bases, with 13 bases spanning the gap. This CDR3 spans 13 amino acids. Germline-derived CDR1 and CDR2 are GTSNPN and SVGIG (reference sequence). DNA of the CDR3: TGTGCCTGGAGCCCCGGGACAAAGGAAAAACTGTTTTTT. Encoded protein: CAWSPGTKEKLFF.

This clonotype was seen only a few times. The chain combines TRBV5-1 with TRBJ1-2; possibly TRBD1 for D (6 bases). The CDR3 is made up of 13 amino acids. Germline V CDR1 and CDR2: SGHRS, YFSETQ. Trimming took off 4 bases at V and 4 bases at J, with 11 bases between the two ends. As DNA, the CDR3 is TGCGCCAGCAGCACGGACAGCGTCTATGGCTACACCTTC. This translates into CASSTDSVYGYTF. Combining the CDR3 with reference TRBV5-1 and TRBJ1-2 gives the whole variable domain KAGVTQTPRYLIKTRGQQVTLSCSPISGHRSVSWYQQTPGQGLQFLFEYFSETQRNKGNFPGRFSGRQFSNSRSEMNVSTLELGDSALYLCASSTDSVYGYTFGSGTRLTVV.

The CDR3 region is CSARVWGTSGRIEEQYF. DNA of the CDR3: TGCAGTGCTAGAGTGTGGGGGACTAGCGGGAGAATAGAGGAGCAGTACTTC. The V call is TRBV20-1, the J call TRBJ2-4, with 14 bases fitting TRBD2. Germline loops: CDR1 DFQATT, CDR2 SNEGSKA (reference sequence). The CDR3 length is 17 residues. V was pared by 1 base and J by 13 bases, with 15 bases of the junction left unmatched.

In its sample, this clonotype was seen a few times. The chain couples TRBV20-1 to TRBJ1-2, with 8 bases fitting TRBD1. The CDR3 length is 15 residues. CDR1 is DFQATT and CDR2 is SNEGSKA in the germline V gene (reference sequence). The J segment lost 5 bases and the V segment lost 1 base, leaving 9 bases of the junction unmatched. CDR3 region: CSARAGTGIPYGYTF. The CDR3 DNA follows: TGCAGTGCTAGAGCGGGGACAGGTATCCCTTATGGCTACACCTTC.

The J gene is TRBJ2-1, the V gene TRBV12-3 or TRBV12-4; 7 bases align to TRBD2. The CDR3 covers 13 residues. The junction had 11 bases not matched to a gene; V was cut back by 5 bases and J by 13 bases. The chain's CDR3 is CASSQGPRETQFF. The CDR3 region has the DNA TGTGCCAGCAGTCAGGGCCCGCGGGAGACCCAGTTCTTC.

The chain employs TRBV12-3 or TRBV12-4 and TRBJ1-5, with unresolved D. The CDR3 is 13 residues long. Trimming left V 6 bases short and J 4 bases short, with 10 bases between. The CDR3 DNA reads TGTGCCAGCAGCCCAGGTCCAAATCAGCCCCAGCATTTT. This encodes CASSPGPNQPQHF.

This clonotype was picked up many times. The chain employs TRBV29-1 and TRBJ2-1; 9 positions agree with TRBD2. The CDR3 covers 18 residues. The junction had 12 bases not matched to a gene; V was cut back by 2 bases and J by 1 base. Germline V gives CDR1 SQVTM, CDR2 ANQGSEA. The CDR3 DNA reads TGCAGCGTTGAATTATTAGCGGGAGTCACTCAGTCCTACAATGAGCAGTTCTTC. It yields the protein CSVELLAGVTQSYNEQFF.